Below are 3 T cell receptor beta chains sequenced from a single sample in a study of control samples from healthy donors and cancer patients. Assay: immunoSEQ multiplex PCR; the TCRdb copy retains only in-frame clones and omits some. The sample has approximately 110,000 clones; more than 85% are singletons. Sequencing was done on a sample of blood. These receptor sequences come from a woman aged 18-29 years in good health.

This clone was recorded only once. V is TRBV28 and J is TRBJ1-6; D is unclear. V was trimmed by 1 base and J by 5 bases, leaving 6 bases between them. The CDR3 is made up of 14 amino acids. Germline V gene lookup returns CDR1 MDHEN and CDR2 SYDVKM. The CDR3 reads CASSLLADNSPLHF. The CDR3 bases are TGTGCCAGCAGTTTATTGGCAGATAATTCACCCCTCCACTTT.

This chain uses TRBV5-6 with TRBJ1-2, with 7 positions matching TRBD1. V lost 0 bases to trimming and J lost 5 bases; unmatched junction nucleotides: 7. From germline, CDR1 is SGHDT and CDR2 YYEEEE. The CDR3 extends over 15 amino acids. The CDR3 DNA sequence: TGTGCCAGCAGCTTGGGAGGGGGACAGAGATATGGCTACACCTTC. Its protein is CASSLGGGQRYGYTF.

The chain combines TRBV29-1 with TRBJ2-3, with D perhaps given as TRBD1 or TRBD2 (5 bases each). The germline CDR1 and CDR2 sequences are SQVTM and ANQGSEA. The CDR3 consists of 15 residues. The V end was cut by 8 bases, the J end by 0 bases, with 18 bases between. CDR3 DNA sequence: TGCAGCACCCGAGGGCTCGGGGCTAGCACAGATACGCAGTATTTT. It codes for CSTRGLGASTDTQYF.